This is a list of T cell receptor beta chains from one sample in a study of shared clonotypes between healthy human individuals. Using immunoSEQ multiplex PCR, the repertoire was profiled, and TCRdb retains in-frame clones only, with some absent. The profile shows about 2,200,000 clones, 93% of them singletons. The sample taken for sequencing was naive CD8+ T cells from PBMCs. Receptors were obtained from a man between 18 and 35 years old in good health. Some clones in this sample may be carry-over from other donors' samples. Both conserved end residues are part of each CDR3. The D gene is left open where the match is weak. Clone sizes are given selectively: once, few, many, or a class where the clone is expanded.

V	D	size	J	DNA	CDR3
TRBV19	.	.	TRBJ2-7	TGTGCCACGACAGATACCTACGAGCAGTACTTC	CATTDTYEQYF
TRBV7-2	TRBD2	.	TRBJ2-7	TGTGCCAGCAGCCCTCAGACTAGCGGGGACCCCTACGAGCAGTACTTC	CASSPQTSGDPYEQYF
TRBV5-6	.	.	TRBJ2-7	TGTGCCAGCGTCCCTTTTAGCTCCTACGAGCAGTACTTC	CASVPFSSYEQYF
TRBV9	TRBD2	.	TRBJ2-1	TGTGCCAGCAGCGGAATAGCGGGAGGGCCCCGTGGTGAGCAGTTCTTC	CASSGIAGGPRGEQFF
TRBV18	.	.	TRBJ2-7	TGTGCCAGCTCACAATACAGGGATATAAACGACGAGCAGTACTTC	CASSQYRDINDEQYF
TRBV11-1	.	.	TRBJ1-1	TGTGCCAGCAGCTTAGGGGGCCCAGAAGCTTTCTTT	CASSLGGPEAFF
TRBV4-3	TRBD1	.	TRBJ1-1	TGCGCCAGCAGCCGCTTAACGGGACAGGGCGTTGGCGCTTTCTTT	CASSRLTGQGVGAFF
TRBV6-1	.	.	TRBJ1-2	TGTGCCAGCAGTGAAAGTTGGAGGGACGATGGCTACACCTTC	CASSESWRDDGYTF
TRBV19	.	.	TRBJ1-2	TGTGCCAGTAGTATATCGGGGATCGGTGGCTACACCTTC	CASSISGIGGYTF
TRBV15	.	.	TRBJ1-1	TGTGCCACCAGCAGATCCCGCTTGAACACTGAAGCTTTCTTT	CATSRSRLNTEAFF
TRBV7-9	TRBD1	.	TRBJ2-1	TGTGCCAGCAGCTACCGGGACAGGGGGCATGAGCAGTTCTTC	CASSYRDRGHEQFF
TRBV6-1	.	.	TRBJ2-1	TGTGCCAGCAGTGAGCGCGATTGGACAGCCTCCTACAATGAGCAGTTCTTC	CASSERDWTASYNEQFF
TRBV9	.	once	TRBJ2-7	TGTGCCAGCAGCGTAACGGGGGAGCGACCCTACGAGCAGTACTTC	CASSVTGERPYEQYF
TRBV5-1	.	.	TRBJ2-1	TGCGCCAGCAGCTTGGGAATCGATGAGCAGTTCTTC	CASSLGIDEQFF
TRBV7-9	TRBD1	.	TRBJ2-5	TGTGCCAGCAGCGGCCGGGACAGGTATGAAGAGACCCAGTACTTC	CASSGRDRYEETQYF
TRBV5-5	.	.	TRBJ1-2	TGTGCCAGCAGCTTGGTGTCCGGTAACTATGGCTACACCTTC	CASSLVSGNYGYTF
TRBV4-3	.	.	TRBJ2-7	TGCGCCAGCAGCCAAGTATGGCAGCCAGCCTACGAGCAGTACTTC	CASSQVWQPAYEQYF
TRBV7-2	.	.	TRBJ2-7	TGTGCCAGCAGCCCCCGTGGAGGGGCCATCTCCTACGAGCAGTACTTC	CASSPRGGAISYEQYF
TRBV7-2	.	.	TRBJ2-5	TGTGCCAGCAGCTCAATATGGGGGCTTGAGACCCAGTACTTC	CASSSIWGLETQYF
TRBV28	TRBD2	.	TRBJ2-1	TGTGCCAGCAGTACCTCCCAACTAGCGCCTAGCTCCTACAATGAGCAGTTCTTC	CASSTSQLAPSSYNEQFF
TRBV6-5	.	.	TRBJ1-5	TGTGCCAGCAGTTACCCAGCTCAGCCCCAGCATTTT	CASSYPAQPQHF
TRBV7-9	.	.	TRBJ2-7	TGTGCCAGCAGCTGGGCGGGGGCGCGAAACGAGCAGTACTTC	CASSWAGARNEQYF
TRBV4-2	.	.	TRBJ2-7	TGTGCCAGCAGCCAAGTTTTGGGGGCCCCGGGGGAGCAGTACTTC	CASSQVLGAPGEQYF
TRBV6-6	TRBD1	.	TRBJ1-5	TGTGCCAGCAGTGGGGACAGGGGTCAGCCCCAGCATTTT	CASSGDRGQPQHF
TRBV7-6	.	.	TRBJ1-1	TGTGCCAGCAGCCTTGGGTCGAACACTGAAGCTTTCTTT	CASSLGSNTEAFF
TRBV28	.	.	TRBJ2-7	TGTGCCAGCAGTTTATCCTATGGGGAGCTCTACGAGCAGTACTTC	CASSLSYGELYEQYF
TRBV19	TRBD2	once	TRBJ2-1	TGTGCCAGTAGTATAGACTACATAGCGGGAGCCTACAATGAGCAGTTCTTC	CASSIDYIAGAYNEQFF
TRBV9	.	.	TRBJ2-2	TGTGCCAGCAGCCCTATCTTAACCACCGGGGAGCTGTTTTTT	CASSPILTTGELFF
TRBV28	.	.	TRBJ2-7	TGTGCCAGCAGTTGGGCGGGACCCTACGAGCAGTACTTC	CASSWAGPYEQYF
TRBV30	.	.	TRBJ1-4	TGTGCCTGGACCCCCGGGGTAACTTATAATGAAAAACTGTTTTTT	CAWTPGVTYNEKLFF